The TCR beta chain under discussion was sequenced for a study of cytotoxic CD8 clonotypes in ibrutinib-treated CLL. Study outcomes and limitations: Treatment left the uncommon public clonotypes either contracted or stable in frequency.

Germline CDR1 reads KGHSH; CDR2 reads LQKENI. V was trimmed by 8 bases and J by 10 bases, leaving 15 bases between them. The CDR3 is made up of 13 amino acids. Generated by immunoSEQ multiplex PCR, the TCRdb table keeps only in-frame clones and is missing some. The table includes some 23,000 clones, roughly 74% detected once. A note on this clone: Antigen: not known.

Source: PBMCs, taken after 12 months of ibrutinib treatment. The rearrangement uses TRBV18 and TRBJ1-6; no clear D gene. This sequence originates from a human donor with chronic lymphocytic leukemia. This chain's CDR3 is CASRSNKDSPLHF. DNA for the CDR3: TGTGCCAGCCGTAGCAACAAAGACTCACCCCTCCACTTT.